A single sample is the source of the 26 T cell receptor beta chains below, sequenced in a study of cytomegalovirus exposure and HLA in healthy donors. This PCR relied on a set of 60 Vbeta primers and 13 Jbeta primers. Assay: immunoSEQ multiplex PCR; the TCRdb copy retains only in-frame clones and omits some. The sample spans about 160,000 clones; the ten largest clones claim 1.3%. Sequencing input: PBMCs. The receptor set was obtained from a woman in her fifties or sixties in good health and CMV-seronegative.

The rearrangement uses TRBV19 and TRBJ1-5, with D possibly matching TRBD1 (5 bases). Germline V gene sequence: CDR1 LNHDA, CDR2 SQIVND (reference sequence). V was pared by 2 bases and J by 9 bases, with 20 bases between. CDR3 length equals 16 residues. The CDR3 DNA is TGTGCCAGTAGTATACCCCCAGGAGGTGGGAGGGGGCCCCAGCATTTT. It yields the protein CASSIPPGGGRGPQHF.

The CDR3 bases are TGTGCCAGCAGCTCCGTTTCTAGCGGGAGTCGGAAGCAGTTCTTC. Translation gives CASSSVSSGSRKQFF. The chain links TRBV7-3 to TRBJ2-1; 10 nucleotides agree with TRBD2. J was trimmed by 11 bases and V by 4 bases; bases with no gene match: 11. The CDR3 has 15 amino acids. CDR1 SGHTA and CDR2 FQGTGA come from the germline V gene.

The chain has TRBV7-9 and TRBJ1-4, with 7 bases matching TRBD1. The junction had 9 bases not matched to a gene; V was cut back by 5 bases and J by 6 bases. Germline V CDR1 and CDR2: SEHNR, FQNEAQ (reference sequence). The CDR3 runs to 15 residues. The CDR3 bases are TGTGCCAGCAGCGGGCGGACAGGAGGCGATGAAAAACTGTTTTTT. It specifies CASSGRTGGDEKLFF.

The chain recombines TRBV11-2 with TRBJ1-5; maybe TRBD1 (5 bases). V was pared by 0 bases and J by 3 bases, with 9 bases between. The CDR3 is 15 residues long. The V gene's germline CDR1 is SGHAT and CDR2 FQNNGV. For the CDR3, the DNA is TGTGCCAGCAGCTTAGATCCAGGGATCAATCAGCCCCAGCATTTT. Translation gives CASSLDPGINQPQHF.

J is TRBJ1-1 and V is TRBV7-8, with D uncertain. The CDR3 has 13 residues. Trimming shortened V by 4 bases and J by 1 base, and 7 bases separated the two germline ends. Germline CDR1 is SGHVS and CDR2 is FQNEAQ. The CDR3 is CASSSSENTEAFF. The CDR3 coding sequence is TGTGCCAGCAGCTCCTCAGAGAACACTGAAGCTTTCTTT.

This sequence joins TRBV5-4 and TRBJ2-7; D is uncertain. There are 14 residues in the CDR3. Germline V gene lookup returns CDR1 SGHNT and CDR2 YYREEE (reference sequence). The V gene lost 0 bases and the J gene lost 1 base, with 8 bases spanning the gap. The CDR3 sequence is CASSLDSQSYEQYF. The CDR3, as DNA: TGTGCCAGCAGCTTGGATAGCCAATCCTACGAGCAGTACTTC. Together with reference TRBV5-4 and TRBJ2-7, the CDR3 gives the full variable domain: ETGVTQSPTHLIKTRGQQVTLRCSSQSGHNTVSWYQQALGQGPQFIFQYYREEENGRGNFPPRFSGLQFPNYSSELNVNALELDDSALYLCASSLDSQSYEQYFGPGTRLTVT.

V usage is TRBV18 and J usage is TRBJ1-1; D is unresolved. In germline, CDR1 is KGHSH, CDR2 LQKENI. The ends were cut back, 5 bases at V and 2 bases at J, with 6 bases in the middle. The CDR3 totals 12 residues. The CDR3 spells CASSAANTEAFF. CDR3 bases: TGTGCCAGCTCAGCGGCCAACACTGAAGCTTTCTTT.

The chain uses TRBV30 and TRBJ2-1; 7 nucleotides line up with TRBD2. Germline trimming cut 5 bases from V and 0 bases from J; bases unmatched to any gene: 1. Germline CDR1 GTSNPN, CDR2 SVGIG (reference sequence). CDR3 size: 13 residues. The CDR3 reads CAWGGSSYNEQFF. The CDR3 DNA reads TGTGCCTGGGGCGGGAGCTCCTACAATGAGCAGTTCTTC.

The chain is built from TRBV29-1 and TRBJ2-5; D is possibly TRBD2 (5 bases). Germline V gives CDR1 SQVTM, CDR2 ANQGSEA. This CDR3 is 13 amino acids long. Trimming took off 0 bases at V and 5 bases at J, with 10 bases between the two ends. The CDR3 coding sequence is TGCAGCGTTGAAGATCGACTACGGGAGACCCAGTACTTC. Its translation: CSVEDRLRETQYF.

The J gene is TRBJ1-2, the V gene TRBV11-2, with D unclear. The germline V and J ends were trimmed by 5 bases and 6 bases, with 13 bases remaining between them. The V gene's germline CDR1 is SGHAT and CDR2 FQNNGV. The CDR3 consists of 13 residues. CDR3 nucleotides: TGTGCCAGCAGCCCCCACGTTCTAGATGGCTACACCTTC. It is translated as CASSPHVLDGYTF.

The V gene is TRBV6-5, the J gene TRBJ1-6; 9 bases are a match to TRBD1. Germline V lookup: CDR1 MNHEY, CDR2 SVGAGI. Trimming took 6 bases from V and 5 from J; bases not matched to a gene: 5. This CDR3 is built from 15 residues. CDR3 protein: CASSPGQGNNSPLHF. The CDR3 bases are TGTGCCAGCAGCCCTGGACAGGGGAATAATTCACCCCTCCACTTT.

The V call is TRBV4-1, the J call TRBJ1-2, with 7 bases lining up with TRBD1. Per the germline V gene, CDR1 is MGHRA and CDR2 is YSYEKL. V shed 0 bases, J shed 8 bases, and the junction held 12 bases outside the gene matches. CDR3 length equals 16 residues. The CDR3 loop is CASSQDSNDRAGGYTF. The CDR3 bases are TGCGCCAGCAGCCAAGATTCAAACGACAGGGCGGGCGGCTACACCTTC.

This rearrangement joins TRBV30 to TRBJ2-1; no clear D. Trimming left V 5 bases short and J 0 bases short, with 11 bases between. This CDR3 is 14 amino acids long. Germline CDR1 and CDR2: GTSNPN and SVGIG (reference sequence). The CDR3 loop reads CAWSSWASYNEQFF. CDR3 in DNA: TGTGCCTGGTCATCCTGGGCCTCCTACAATGAGCAGTTCTTC.

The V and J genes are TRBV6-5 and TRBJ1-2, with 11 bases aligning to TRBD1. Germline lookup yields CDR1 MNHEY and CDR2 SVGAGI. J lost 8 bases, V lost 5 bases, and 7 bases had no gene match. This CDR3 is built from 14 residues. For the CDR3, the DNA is TGTGCCAGCAGTCGTACGGACAGGGGGCCGGGCTACACCTTC. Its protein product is CASSRTDRGPGYTF.

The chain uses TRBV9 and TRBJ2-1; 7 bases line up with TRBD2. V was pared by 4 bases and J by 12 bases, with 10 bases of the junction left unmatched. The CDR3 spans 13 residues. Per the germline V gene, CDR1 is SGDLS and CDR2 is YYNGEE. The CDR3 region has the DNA TGTGCCAGCAGCCCCCGACTAGCCCTAACGCAGTTCTTC. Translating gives CASSPRLALTQFF.

CDR3 bases: TGTGCCAGCAGCAGGGACAGTTCTTCCTACGAGCAGTACTTC. This translates into CASSRDSSSYEQYF. This sequence joins TRBV7-6 and TRBJ2-7; 7 bases map to TRBD1. Germline-derived CDR1 and CDR2 are SGHVS and FNYEAQ. This CDR3 is 14 amino acids long. The trim removed 5 bases at V and 1 base at J, leaving 5 bases unmatched.

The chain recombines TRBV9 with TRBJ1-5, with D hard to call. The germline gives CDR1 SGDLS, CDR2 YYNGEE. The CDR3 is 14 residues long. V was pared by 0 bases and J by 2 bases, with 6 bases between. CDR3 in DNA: TGTGCCAGCAGCGTAGAGGGAGGCAATCAGCCCCAGCATTTT. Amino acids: CASSVEGGNQPQHF.

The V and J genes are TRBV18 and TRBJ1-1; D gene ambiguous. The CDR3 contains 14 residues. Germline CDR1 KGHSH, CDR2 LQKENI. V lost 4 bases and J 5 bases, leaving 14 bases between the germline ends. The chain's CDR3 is CASSQTSVHTEAFF. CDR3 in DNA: TGTGCCAGCTCACAAACGTCGGTCCATACTGAAGCTTTCTTT.

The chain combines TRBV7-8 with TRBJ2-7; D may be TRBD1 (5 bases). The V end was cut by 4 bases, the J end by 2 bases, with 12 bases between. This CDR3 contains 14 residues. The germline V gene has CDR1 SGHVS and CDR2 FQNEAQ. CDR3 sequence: CASSSFDRPYEQYF. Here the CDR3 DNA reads TGTGCCAGCAGCTCCTTTGACAGACCCTACGAGCAGTACTTC. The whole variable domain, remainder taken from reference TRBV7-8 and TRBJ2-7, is GAGVSQSPRYKVAKRGQDVALRCDPISGHVSLFWYQQALGQGPEFLTYFQNEAQLDKSGLPSDRFFAERPEGSVSTLKIQRTQQEDSAVYLCASSSFDRPYEQYFGPGTRLTVT.

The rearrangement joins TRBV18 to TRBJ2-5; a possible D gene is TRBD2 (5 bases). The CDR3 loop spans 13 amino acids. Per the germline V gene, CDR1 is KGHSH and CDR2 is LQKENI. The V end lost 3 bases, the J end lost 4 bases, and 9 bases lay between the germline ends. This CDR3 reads CASSPRGTETQYF. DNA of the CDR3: TGTGCCAGCTCACCCCGGGGTACAGAGACCCAGTACTTC.

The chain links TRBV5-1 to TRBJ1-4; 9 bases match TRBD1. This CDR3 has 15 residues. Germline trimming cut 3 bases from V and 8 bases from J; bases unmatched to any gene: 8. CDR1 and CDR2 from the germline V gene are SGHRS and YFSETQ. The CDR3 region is CASSSTGGDREKLFF. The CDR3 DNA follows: TGCGCCAGCAGCTCAACAGGGGGCGACAGGGAAAAACTGTTTTTT.

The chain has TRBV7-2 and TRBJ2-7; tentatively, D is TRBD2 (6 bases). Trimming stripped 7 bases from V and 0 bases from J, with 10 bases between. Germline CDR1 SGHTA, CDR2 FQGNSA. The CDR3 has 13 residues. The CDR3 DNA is TGTGCCAGCACCCCGGGGGTCTCCTACGAGCAGTACTTC. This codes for CASTPGVSYEQYF.

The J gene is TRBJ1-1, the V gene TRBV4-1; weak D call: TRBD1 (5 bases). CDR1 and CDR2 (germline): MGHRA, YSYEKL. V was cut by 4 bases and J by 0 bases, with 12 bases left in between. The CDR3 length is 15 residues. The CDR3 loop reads CASSPWNRMNTEAFF. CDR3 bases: TGCGCCAGCAGCCCCTGGAACAGGATGAACACTGAAGCTTTCTTT.

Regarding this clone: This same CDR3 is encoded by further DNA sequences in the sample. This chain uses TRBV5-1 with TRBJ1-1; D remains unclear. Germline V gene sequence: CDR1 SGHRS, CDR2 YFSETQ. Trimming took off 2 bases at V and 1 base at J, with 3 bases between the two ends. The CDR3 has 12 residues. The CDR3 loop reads CASSFGNTEAFF. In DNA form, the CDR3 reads TGCGCCAGCAGCTTCGGGAACACTGAAGCTTTCTTT.

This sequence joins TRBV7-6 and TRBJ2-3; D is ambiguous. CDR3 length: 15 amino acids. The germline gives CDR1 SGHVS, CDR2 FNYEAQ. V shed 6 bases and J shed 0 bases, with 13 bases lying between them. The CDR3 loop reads CASRSTLTSTDTQYF. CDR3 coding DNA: TGTGCCAGCAGATCGACTCTGACTAGCACAGATACGCAGTATTTT.

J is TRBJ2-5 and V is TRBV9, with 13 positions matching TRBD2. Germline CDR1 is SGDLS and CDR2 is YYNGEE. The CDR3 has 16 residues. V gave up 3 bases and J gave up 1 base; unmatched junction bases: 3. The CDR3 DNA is TGTGCCAGCAGCGCGACTAGCGGGGGGATCCAAGAGACCCAGTACTTC. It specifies CASSATSGGIQETQYF. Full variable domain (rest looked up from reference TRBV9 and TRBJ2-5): DSGVTQTPKHLITATGQRVTLRCSPRSGDLSVYWYQQSLDQGLQFLIQYYNGEERAKGNILERFSAQQFPDLHSELNLSSLELGDSALYFCASSATSGGIQETQYFGPGTRLLVL.